This T cell receptor (beta chain) was retrieved from a study of CD8 T cells in Susac syndrome. CDR3 length equals 13 residues. The ends were cut back, 10 bases at V and 9 bases at J, with 21 bases in the middle. Per germline, CDR1 MNHEY and CDR2 SVGAGI. After extraction with the RNeasy kit, roughly 0.45 to 1 ug of the RNA was reverse transcribed using random hexamers. TCRdb reanalysed the immunoSEQ multiplex PCR reads using MiXCR and keeps one entry per CDR3 protein. Altogether 200,000 or so distinct CDR3 sequences are present, more than 90% being singletons, with the ten largest covering roughly 0.093%.

V and J are TRBV6-5 and TRBJ1-1; D is unresolved. Sequencing was carried out using CD4+ T cells from PBMCs. The origin of this receptor is a human donor with Susac syndrome. The CDR3 protein is CATRGGGRTQAFF. CDR3 nucleotide sequence: TGTGCCACGCGTGGAGGAGGACGGACCCAAGCTTTCTTT.